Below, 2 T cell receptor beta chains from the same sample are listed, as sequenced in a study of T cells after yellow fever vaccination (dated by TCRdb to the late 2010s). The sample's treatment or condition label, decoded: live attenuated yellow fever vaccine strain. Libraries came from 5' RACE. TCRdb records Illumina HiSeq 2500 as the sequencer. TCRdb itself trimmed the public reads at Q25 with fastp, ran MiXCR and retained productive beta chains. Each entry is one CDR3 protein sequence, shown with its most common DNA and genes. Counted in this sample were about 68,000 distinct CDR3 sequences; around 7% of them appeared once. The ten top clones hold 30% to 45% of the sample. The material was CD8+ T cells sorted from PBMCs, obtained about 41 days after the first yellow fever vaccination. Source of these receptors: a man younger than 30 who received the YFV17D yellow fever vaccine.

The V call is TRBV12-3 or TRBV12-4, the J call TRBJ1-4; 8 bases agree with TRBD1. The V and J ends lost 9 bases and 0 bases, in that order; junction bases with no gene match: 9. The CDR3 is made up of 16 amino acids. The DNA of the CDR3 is TGTGCCAGTACGGACAGGGAAACATCAACTAATGAAAAACTGTTTTTT. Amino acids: CASTDRETSTNEKLFF.

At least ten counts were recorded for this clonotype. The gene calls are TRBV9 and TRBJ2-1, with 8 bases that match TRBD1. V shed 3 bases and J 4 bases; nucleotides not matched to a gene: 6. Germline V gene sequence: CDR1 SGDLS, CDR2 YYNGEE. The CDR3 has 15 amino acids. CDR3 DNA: TGTGCCAGCAGCGGACGGACAGGGTCATACAATGAGCAGTTCTTC. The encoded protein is CASSGRTGSYNEQFF.